The sequence of this TCR beta chain was determined in a study of blood T cell repertoires in COVID-19. The wider study: The analysed material was cDNA or gDNA that came from T cells, B-cell-depleted T cells, or PBMCs.

Each exposed participant met a COVID-19 case in the 2 weeks preceding study entry. How the authors handled the data: Amplified reference gene primers provided the basis for estimating nucleated cell counts. Produced via immunoSEQ multiplex PCR; TCRdb's table is partial and in-frame only. That table is the source of V, J and clone size, and D and trimming were worked out from the DNA. The sample lists about 350,000 clones; about nine tenths were seen once. The origin of this receptor is a woman aged 30 to 39 who had been exposed to COVID-19. Sequenced: PBMCs or T cells enriched from blood (not recorded which).

The CDR3 sequence is CAISGTSGSSYNEQFF. Written as DNA, the CDR3 is TGTGCCATCAGCGGGACTAGCGGGAGCTCCTACAATGAGCAGTTCTTC. The chain uses TRBV10-3 and TRBJ2-1; 14 positions agree with TRBD2. The germline V gene has CDR1 ENHRY and CDR2 SYGVKD. The CDR3 has 16 amino acids. The J segment lost 0 bases and the V segment lost 6 bases, leaving 1 base of the junction unmatched.